Presented here are 13 T cell receptor beta chains from one specimen sequenced in a study of T-cell reconstitution after alpha-beta-depleted transplantation in children. This sample's TCRbeta library carried unique molecular identifier barcodes. MiXCR, applied by TCRdb to the PCR reads, yields one record per CDR3 protein. The table records some 450,000 distinct CDR3 sequences, around 46% of them present only once. The material was PBMCs, obtained before TCRalphabeta/CD19-depleted stem cell transplant. The receptors stem from a girl aged 2-10 years with aplastic anemia, due to receive a stem cell transplant.

This chain connects TRBV20-1 to TRBJ2-3; D unresolved. This CDR3 spans 11 amino acids. Trimming cost V 6 bases and J 4 bases, with 8 bases left between them. Germline CDR1 DFQATT, CDR2 SNEGSKA (reference sequence). The CDR3 coding sequence is TGCAGTGCCCAGACTGCAGATACGCAGTATTTT. Protein: CSAQTADTQYF.

This clonotype is a singleton in its sample. This sequence may be a read error, since a much larger clone differs from it by one base. The gene calls are TRBV12-3 or TRBV12-4 and TRBJ1-2, with D possibly being TRBD1 (6 bases). This CDR3 contains 13 residues. CDR3 DNA: TGTGCCAGCAGTTCCCACAGGGAGGATGGCGACACCTTC. Encoded protein: CASSSHREDGDTF.

The CDR3 spells CASSLMGGSPADTQYF. Written as DNA, the CDR3 is TGTGCCAGCAGCTTAATGGGGGGCAGCCCCGCAGATACGCAGTATTTT. The chain employs TRBV5-6 and TRBJ2-3; D possibly matches TRBD1 or TRBD2 (6 bases each). V lost 2 bases to trimming and J lost 4 bases, with 17 bases between them. The CDR3 has 16 residues. Germline V gene data show CDR1 as SGHDT and CDR2 as YYEEEE.

This clonotype appeared many times. The J gene is TRBJ2-1, the V gene TRBV4-2; tentative D call: TRBD1 (5 bases). Trimming left V 1 base short and J 8 bases short, with 18 bases between. CDR1 is LGHNA, CDR2 YNFKEQ, per germline. The CDR3 spans 16 residues. CDR3 sequence (DNA): TGTGCCAGCAGCCAAGGGGGCCTAGTTAAAGTCCATGAGCAGTTCTTC. Translating gives CASSQGGLVKVHEQFF.

CDR3 coding DNA: TGTGCCAGCAGTTTACCCGGCGGGGAGCAGTTCTTC. Its translation: CASSLPGGEQFF. The V and J genes are TRBV28 and TRBJ2-1, with D tentatively TRBD2 (5 bases). Germline values: CDR1 MDHEN, CDR2 SYDVKM. The CDR3 totals 12 residues. With 2 bases removed from V and 10 bases from J, the gap between germline ends came to 9 bases.

This clonotype was recorded at least ten times. The V call is TRBV7-2, the J call TRBJ2-7, with 8 bases aligning to TRBD1. The ends lost 0 bases at V and 1 base at J; junction bases unmatched: 8. Germline V lookup: CDR1 SGHTA, CDR2 FQGNSA. CDR3 size: 17 residues. The CDR3 sequence is CASSLASTGGGSYEQYF. The DNA of the CDR3 is TGTGCCAGCAGCTTAGCCTCAACAGGGGGTGGGTCCTACGAGCAGTACTTC.

The chain uses TRBV13 and TRBJ2-7, with TRBD2 as a possible D gene (5 bases). Germline CDR1 is PRHDT and CDR2 is FYEKMQ (reference sequence). The CDR3 loop spans 14 amino acids. With 5 bases removed from V and 7 bases from J, the gap between germline ends came to 18 bases. Here the CDR3 reads CASSRMWETGEQYF. For the CDR3, the DNA is TGTGCCAGCAGCCGAATGTGGGAAACGGGGGAGCAGTACTTC.

This chain joins TRBV12-3 or TRBV12-4 and TRBJ2-5; D is possibly TRBD2 (5 bases). V was shortened by 6 bases and J by 5 bases, with 13 bases between the two germline ends. The CDR3 runs to 13 residues. DNA for the CDR3: TGTGCCAGCAGGGGTCCGGCGGGTGAGACCCAGTACTTC. This translates into CASRGPAGETQYF.

In its sample, this clonotype was seen a few times. The rearrangement uses TRBV20-1 and TRBJ2-7; 9 nucleotides line up with TRBD2. Germline CDR1 and CDR2: DFQATT and SNEGSKA (reference sequence). The CDR3 consists of 13 residues. The CDR3 loop reads CSLSGSPDYEQYF. The CDR3 DNA follows: TGCAGCCTTAGCGGGAGTCCCGACTACGAGCAGTACTTC.

This clonotype was detected only once. This chain joins TRBV20-1 and TRBJ2-1; unclear D gene. This CDR3 region has 11 residues. Germline-derived CDR1 and CDR2 are DFQATT and SNEGSKA (reference sequence). V was cut by 0 bases and J by 13 bases, with 10 bases left in between. CDR3 nucleotide sequence: TGCAGTGCTAGAGATCCCCCTACCCAGTTCTTC. Translation gives CSARDPPTQFF.

The genes are TRBV21-1 and TRBJ2-3; the table calls TRBD2, which could not be checked here. TRBV21-1 is listed as a pseudogene. This CDR3 spans 16 amino acids. CDR3 sequence reads: CASSGWTSPGEGTQYF. The CDR3 DNA is TGTGCCAGCAGCGGTTGGACTAGCCCGGGGGAGGGTACGCAGTATTTT.

This clonotype was seen many times. The CDR3 reads CASSEAGQPQHF. The CDR3 DNA reads as TGTGCCAGCAGTGAAGCTGGTCAGCCCCAGCATTTT. The chain combines TRBV6-1 with TRBJ1-5; D gene unclear. Trimming shortened V by 0 bases and J by 6 bases, and 3 bases separated the two germline ends. This CDR3 region has 12 residues. The V gene's germline CDR1 is MNHNS and CDR2 SASEGT.

This clonotype was found many times. This chain links TRBV9 with TRBJ1-5; D gene ambiguous. The germline V and J ends were trimmed by 2 bases and 7 bases, with 16 bases remaining between them. The CDR3 totals 15 residues. Germline V CDR1 and CDR2: SGDLS, YYNGEE. CDR3 region: CASSVGAGSGQPQHF. DNA for the CDR3: TGTGCCAGCAGCGTGGGTGCCGGGTCCGGGCAGCCCCAGCATTTT. Combining the CDR3 with reference TRBV9 and TRBJ1-5 gives the whole variable domain DSGVTQTPKHLITATGQRVTLRCSPRSGDLSVYWYQQSLDQGLQFLIQYYNGEERAKGNILERFSAQQFPDLHSELNLSSLELGDSALYFCASSVGAGSGQPQHFGDGTRLSIL.